A selection of T cell receptor beta chains follows, all from one sample in a study of blood T cell repertoires in COVID-19. Produced via immunoSEQ multiplex PCR; TCRdb's table is partial and in-frame only. The sample has fewer than 250,000 clones, roughly 78% seen once. The specimen sequenced was peripheral blood. The receptors shown here come from a woman aged 40 to 55 with acute or convalescent COVID-19. CDR3s include the opening cysteine and the closing phenylalanine or tryptophan. D genes are given only for firm matches. Rows give clone size only sometimes, using once, few, many, or a class for an expanded clone.

j_gene | v_gene | abundance | d_gene | CDR3aa | CDR3nt
TRBJ2-1 | TRBV5-4 | NA | TRBD2 | CASSLRFSGRGDEQFF | TGTGCCAGCAGCTTAAGGTTTAGCGGGAGAGGGGATGAGCAGTTCTTC
TRBJ2-1 | TRBV5-1 | NA | TRBD2 | CASSTAGVAGGYNEQFF | TGCGCCAGCAGCACCGCCGGGGTAGCGGGGGGTTACAATGAGCAGTTCTTC
TRBJ2-7 | TRBV6-5 | once | NA | CASSYSEGRRNEQYF | TGTGCCAGCAGTTACTCCGAGGGCCGCAGGAACGAGCAGTACTTC
TRBJ1-2 | TRBV4-1 | few | TRBD1 | CASSQGRDRNYGYTF | TGCGCCAGCAGCCAAGGACGGGACAGAAACTATGGCTACACCTTC
TRBJ1-2 | TRBV30 | NA | NA | CAWSVIRANYGYTF | TGTGCCTGGAGTGTTATCCGAGCTAACTATGGCTACACCTTC
TRBJ2-3 | TRBV10-3 | NA | NA | CAISSGRTEGTDTQYF | TGTGCCATCAGTTCAGGGCGGACCGAGGGCACAGATACGCAGTATTTT
TRBJ2-7 | TRBV7-6 | NA | NA | CASSPFGGTWEQYF | TGTGCCAGCAGCCCATTTGGGGGGACTTGGGAGCAGTACTTC
TRBJ2-1 | TRBV4-3 | NA | TRBD1 | CASSLGTVNNEQFF | TGCGCCAGCAGCCTAGGGACAGTGAACAATGAGCAGTTCTTC
TRBJ2-7 | TRBV23-1 | NA | TRBD1 | CASSRGQGVPYEQYF | TGCGCCAGCAGTCGAGGACAGGGGGTTCCTTACGAGCAGTACTTC
TRBJ2-4 | TRBV15 | NA | NA | CATSRETAQTGAAKNIQYF | TGTGCCACCAGCAGAGAGACAGCCCAGACGGGCGCAGCCAAAAACATTCAGTACTTC
TRBJ1-5 | TRBV6-2/TRBV6-3 | NA | TRBD1 | CASSSSGTAYQPQHF | TGTGCCAGCAGTTCCTCCGGGACAGCTTATCAGCCCCAGCATTTT
TRBJ2-3 | TRBV5-1 | NA | NA | CASSLAADLYTQYF | TGCGCCAGCAGCTTGGCCGCGGACTTATATACGCAGTATTTT
TRBJ2-7 | TRBV4-1 | NA | NA | CASSQGGGAGSYEQYF | TGCGCCAGCAGCCAAGGAGGAGGTGCTGGCTCCTACGAGCAGTACTTC
TRBJ2-7 | TRBV12-5 | NA | NA | CASGPDRREQYF | TGTGCTAGTGGTCCTGACAGACGCGAGCAGTACTTC
TRBJ1-6 | TRBV7-9 | NA | TRBD1 | CASSPDRLNSPLHF | TGTGCCAGCAGCCCGGACAGGCTTAATTCACCCCTCCACTTT
TRBJ1-2 | TRBV13 | NA | TRBD1 | CASSLRQGAPHGYTF | TGTGCCAGCAGCCTAAGACAGGGGGCGCCCCATGGCTACACCTTC
TRBJ1-5 | TRBV5-8 | once | NA | CASSPRVRVLNQPQHF | TGTGCCAGCAGCCCGAGGGTCCGGGTCCTCAATCAGCCCCAGCATTTT
TRBJ1-1 | TRBV19 | NA | TRBD1 | CASRDGQGERNTEAFF | TGTGCCAGTAGGGATGGACAGGGGGAGCGGAACACTGAAGCTTTCTTT
TRBJ2-7 | TRBV18 | NA | TRBD1 | CASSPRDSYEQYF | TGTGCCAGCTCACCCCGGGACAGCTACGAGCAGTACTTC
TRBJ2-1 | TRBV20-1 | NA | NA | CSASFRDNEQFF | TGCAGTGCTAGTTTTAGAGACAATGAGCAGTTCTTC
TRBJ1-2 | TRBV12-3/TRBV12-4 | NA | NA | CASSWTSYGYTF | TGTGCCAGCAGCTGGACATCATATGGCTACACCTTC
TRBJ1-6 | TRBV27 | NA | NA | CASNRGSSYNSPLHF | TGTGCCAGCAATCGGGGGAGCTCCTATAATTCACCCCTCCACTTT
TRBJ2-7 | TRBV6-5 | NA | NA | CASSQATGDYEQYF | TGTGCCAGCAGCCAGGCGACAGGAGACTACGAGCAGTACTTC
TRBJ1-2 | TRBV19 | NA | TRBD1 | CASSIADRGLYYGYTF | TGTGCCAGTAGTATAGCCGACAGGGGGCTTTACTATGGCTACACCTTC